Listed here is a single T cell receptor (beta chain). Different DNA sequences within this sample yield the same CDR3. The CDR3 loop spans 14 amino acids. Germline values: CDR1 SGHTA, CDR2 FQGTGA. Losses at the gene ends were 5 bases for V and 1 base for J; bases not matched to a gene: 1. Donors had no recently reported acute infections or vaccinations and were HIV-negative. Clones were read by immunoSEQ multiplex PCR, and TCRdb kept only the in-frame ones, dropping some. The table lists more than 850,000 clones, about 84% of them singletons, with more than 0.45% in the top ten. The record originates from a study of shared clonotypes between healthy human individuals.

The specimen was memory CD4+ T cells from PBMCs. Noted subset: CD45RA-negative fraction. The rearrangement uses TRBV7-3 and TRBJ2-3; 9 positions agree with TRBD2. This receptor was obtained from a young man in good health. Some clones in this sample may be carry-over from other donors' samples. The CDR3 coding sequence is TGTGCCAGCAGCCGACTAGCGGGCACAGATACGCAGTATTTT. Translation: CASSRLAGTDTQYF.